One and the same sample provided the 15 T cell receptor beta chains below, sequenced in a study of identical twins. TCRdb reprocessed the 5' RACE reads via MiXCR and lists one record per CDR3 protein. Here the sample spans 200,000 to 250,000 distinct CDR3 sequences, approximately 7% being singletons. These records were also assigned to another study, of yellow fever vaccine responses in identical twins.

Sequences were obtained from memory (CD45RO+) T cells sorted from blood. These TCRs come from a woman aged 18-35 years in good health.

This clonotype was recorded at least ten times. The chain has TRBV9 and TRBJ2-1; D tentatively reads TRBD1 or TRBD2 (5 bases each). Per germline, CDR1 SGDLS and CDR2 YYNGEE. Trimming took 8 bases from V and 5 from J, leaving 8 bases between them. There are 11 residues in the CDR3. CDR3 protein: CARRGDNEQFF. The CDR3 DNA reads TGTGCCAGAAGAGGGGACAATGAGCAGTTCTTC.

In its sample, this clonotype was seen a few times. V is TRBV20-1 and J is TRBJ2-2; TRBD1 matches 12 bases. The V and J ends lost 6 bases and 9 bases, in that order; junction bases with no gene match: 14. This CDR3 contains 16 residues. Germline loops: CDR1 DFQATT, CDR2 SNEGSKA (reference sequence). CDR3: CSAYTPGQGAFRELFF. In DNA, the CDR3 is TGCAGTGCCTACACCCCGGGACAGGGGGCGTTTAGGGAGCTGTTTTTT.

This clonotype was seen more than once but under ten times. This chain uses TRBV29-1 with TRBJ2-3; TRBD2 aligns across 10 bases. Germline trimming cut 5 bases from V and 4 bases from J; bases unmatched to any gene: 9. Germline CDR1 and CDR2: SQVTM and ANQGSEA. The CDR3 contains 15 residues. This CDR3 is CSVKLASGSADTQYF. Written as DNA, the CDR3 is TGCAGCGTTAAATTGGCTAGCGGGAGTGCAGATACGCAGTATTTT.

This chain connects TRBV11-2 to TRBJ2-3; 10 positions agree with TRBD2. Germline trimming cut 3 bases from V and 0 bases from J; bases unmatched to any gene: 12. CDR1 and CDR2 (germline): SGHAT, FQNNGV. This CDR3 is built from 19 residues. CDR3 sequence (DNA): TGTGCCAGCAGCTTTAGGGGCCTGGCTAGCGGGGGAAGCACAGATACGCAGTATTTT. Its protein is CASSFRGLASGGSTDTQYF.

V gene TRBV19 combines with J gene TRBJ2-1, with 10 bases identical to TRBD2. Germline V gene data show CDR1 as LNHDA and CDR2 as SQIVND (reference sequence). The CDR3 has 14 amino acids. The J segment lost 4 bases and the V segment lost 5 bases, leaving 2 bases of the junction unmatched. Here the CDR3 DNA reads TGTGCCAGTAGTCTAGCGGGGGAGTACAATGAGCAGTTCTTC. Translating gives CASSLAGEYNEQFF.

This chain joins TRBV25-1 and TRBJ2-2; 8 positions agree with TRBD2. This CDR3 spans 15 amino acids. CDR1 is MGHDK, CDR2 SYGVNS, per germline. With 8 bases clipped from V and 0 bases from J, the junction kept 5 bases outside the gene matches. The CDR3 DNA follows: TGTGCCAGCGGAATAGCGGGACCGAACACCGGGGAGCTGTTTTTT. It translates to CASGIAGPNTGELFF.

The CDR3 reads CAIRKDNSPLHF. The CDR3 coding sequence is TGTGCCATCAGGAAGGACAATTCACCCCTCCACTTT. J is TRBJ1-6 and V is TRBV10-3; no clear D. CDR3 size: 12 residues. Germline V gene data show CDR1 as ENHRY and CDR2 as SYGVKD. V was pared by 6 bases and J by 7 bases, with 7 bases between.

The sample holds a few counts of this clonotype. The CDR3 region is CASSLALGFENTIYF. Written as DNA, the CDR3 is TGTGCCAGCAGTTTAGCGCTAGGTTTTGAAAACACCATATATTTT. The chain uses TRBV12-3 or TRBV12-4 and TRBJ1-3; unclear D gene. This CDR3 has 15 residues. V was pared by 0 bases and J by 6 bases, with 12 bases between.

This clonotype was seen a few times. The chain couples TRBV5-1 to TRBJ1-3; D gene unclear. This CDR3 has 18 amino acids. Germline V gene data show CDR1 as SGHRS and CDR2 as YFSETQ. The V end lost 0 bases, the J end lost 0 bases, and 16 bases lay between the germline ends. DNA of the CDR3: TGCGCCAGCAGCTTGGCCGGGATCGGACTCAGCTCTGGAAACACCATATATTTT. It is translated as CASSLAGIGLSSGNTIYF.

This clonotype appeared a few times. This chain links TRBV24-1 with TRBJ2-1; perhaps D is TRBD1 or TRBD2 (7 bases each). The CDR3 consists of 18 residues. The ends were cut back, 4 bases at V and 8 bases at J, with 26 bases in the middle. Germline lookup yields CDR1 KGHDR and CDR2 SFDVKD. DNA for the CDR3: TGTGCCACCAGTGACCCTAGTGAGACAGGGACGGGAGGCCATGAGCAGTTCTTC. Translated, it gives CATSDPSETGTGGHEQFF.

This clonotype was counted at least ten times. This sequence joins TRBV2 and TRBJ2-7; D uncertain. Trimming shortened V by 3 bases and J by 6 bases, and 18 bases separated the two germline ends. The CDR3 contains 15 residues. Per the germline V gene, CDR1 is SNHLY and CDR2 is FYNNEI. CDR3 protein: CASSDQGWRRFEQYF. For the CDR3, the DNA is TGTGCCAGCAGTGACCAAGGGTGGAGAAGGTTCGAGCAGTACTTC.

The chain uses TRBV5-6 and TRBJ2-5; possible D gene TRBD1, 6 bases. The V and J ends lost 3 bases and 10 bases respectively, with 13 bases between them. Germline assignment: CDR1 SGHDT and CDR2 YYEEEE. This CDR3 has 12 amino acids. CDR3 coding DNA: TGTGCCAGCAGCTCCAGGGGTTTGGACCAGTACTTC. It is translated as CASSSRGLDQYF.

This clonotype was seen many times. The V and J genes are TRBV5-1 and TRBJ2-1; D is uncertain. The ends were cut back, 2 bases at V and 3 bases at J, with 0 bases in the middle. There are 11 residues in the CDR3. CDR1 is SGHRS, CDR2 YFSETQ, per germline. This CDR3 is CASSFYNEQFF. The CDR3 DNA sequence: TGCGCCAGCAGCTTCTACAATGAGCAGTTCTTC. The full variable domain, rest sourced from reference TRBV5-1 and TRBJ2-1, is KAGVTQTPRYLIKTRGQQVTLSCSPISGHRSVSWYQQTPGQGLQFLFEYFSETQRNKGNFPGRFSGRQFSNSRSEMNVSTLELGDSALYLCASSFYNEQFFGPGTRLTVL.

In DNA, the CDR3 is TGTGCCAGTAGTTTCGGACTAGCTAGGCAAGAGACCCAGTACTTC. Translated, it gives CASSFGLARQETQYF. The chain uses TRBV19 and TRBJ2-5; 8 bases line up with TRBD2. CDR3 size: 15 residues. Germline lookup yields CDR1 LNHDA and CDR2 SQIVND (reference sequence). V lost 5 bases and J lost 2; bases outside the gene matches: 7.

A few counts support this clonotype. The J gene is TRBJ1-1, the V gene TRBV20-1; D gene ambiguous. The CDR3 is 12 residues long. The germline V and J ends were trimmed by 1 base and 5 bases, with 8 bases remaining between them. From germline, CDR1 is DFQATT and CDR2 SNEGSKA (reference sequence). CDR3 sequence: CSARVGWTEAFF. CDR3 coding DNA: TGCAGTGCTAGAGTAGGATGGACTGAAGCTTTCTTT.